This T cell receptor (beta chain) was retrieved from a study of neurological immune-mediated disorders. TCRdb re-derived calls from the 5' RACE reads in MiXCR, one entry per CDR3 protein. Among about 60,000 distinct CDR3 sequences, approximately 4.4% were seen once, and the ten largest hold 2.9%. This clonotype was recorded many times. The CDR3 covers 11 residues. Between the trimmed V and J ends, which lost 4 bases and 6 bases, there was a span of 9 bases. Germline CDR1 is DFQATT and CDR2 is SNEGSKA (reference sequence). The TCR comes from a man in his fifties or sixties with multiple sclerosis. Material: PBMCs. The V call is TRBV20-1, the J call TRBJ2-5; a possible D gene is TRBD1 (6 bases). The DNA for the CDR3 is TGCAGTGCTATTGGGGGCCAGACCCAGTACTTC. Its protein product is CSAIGGQTQYF.